These T cell receptor beta chains were read from a single sample in a study of T cells in Graves' hyperthyroidism and ophthalmopathy. TCRdb processed the multiplex PCR reads anew with MiXCR; each CDR3 protein has one entry. The sample has more than 500,000 distinct CDR3 sequences, 16% seen once; the top ten hold 25% to 30%. Sequenced sample: blood. All receptors come from a young woman with Graves' ophthalmopathy. CDR3s include the opening cysteine and the closing phenylalanine or tryptophan. D genes are given only for firm matches. The size field is filled for only some rows; it gives once, few, many or a size class.

cdr3_nt cdr3_aa j_call clone_size d_call cdr3_length v_call
TGTGCCATCAGTGAGTCGCCAACAGGGCTGCTGTACGAGCAGTACTTC CAISESPTGLLYEQYF TRBJ2-7 few . 16 TRBV10-3
TGTGCCACTACGGACGGCTACACTGAAGCTTTCTTT CATTDGYTEAFF TRBJ1-1 few . 12 TRBV6-2/TRBV6-3
TGCGCCAGCAGCCCCTCCACGGGGCCCCCCTACAATGAGCAGTTCTTC CASSPSTGPPYNEQFF TRBJ2-1 . . 16 TRBV5-1
TGTGCCACTAAGACCGGGACAGGGATCAATCAGCCCCAGCATTTT CATKTGTGINQPQHF TRBJ1-5 . TRBD1 15 TRBV12-3/TRBV12-4
TGTGCCAGCAGCTTAGTGTTTTGGTCTGAGGTTACCCGCCTCACAGATACGCAGTATTTT CASSLVFWSEVTRLTDTQYF TRBJ2-3 . . 20 TRBV7-6
TGTGCCAGCAGCCATATGGGGGGCTACACCTTC CASSHMGGYTF TRBJ1-2 many . 11 TRBV12-3/TRBV12-4
TGTGCCAGCAGCGAATCGGTTGGGGCCAACGTCCTGACTTTC CASSESVGANVLTF TRBJ2-6 . . 14 TRBV11-2
TGTGCCAGCAGCTTGGACGAGACAGACCTCTACGAGCAGTACTTC CASSLDETDLYEQYF TRBJ2-7 many . 15 TRBV5-5
TGTGCCAGCAGCTCAGGGACATTTCGCACAGATACGCAGTATTTT CASSSGTFRTDTQYF TRBJ2-3 many . 15 TRBV28
TGCAGTGCCGATGACAGCTCCTACGAGCAGTACTTC CSADDSSYEQYF TRBJ2-7 . . 12 TRBV20-1
TGCAGTGCTAGACTGGAGGACATGAACACTGAAGCTTTCTTT CSARLEDMNTEAFF TRBJ1-1 . . 14 TRBV20-1
TGTGCCAGCGGCCCAGGGACTGAAGCTTTCTTT CASGPGTEAFF TRBJ1-1 few . 11 TRBV11-2
TGTGCCAGCGTGTCGGAAACCACCGGGGAGCTGTTTTTT CASVSETTGELFF TRBJ2-2 . . 13 TRBV7-9
TGTGCCAGCAGTTACGCAGGACTAGCGGGAGATGCGTGGGAGCAGTTCTTC CASSYAGLAGDAWEQFF TRBJ2-1 few TRBD2 17 TRBV13
TGTGCCAGCAGTTGGGACCAATACAATGAGCAGTTCTTC CASSWDQYNEQFF TRBJ2-1 many . 13 TRBV28
TGTGCCAGCAGTGTGGTCGGGACAGGGGATTTTAAGCAAGAGACCCAGTACTTC CASSVVGTGDFKQETQYF TRBJ2-5 many TRBD1 18 TRBV28
TGTGCCAGCAGCGGTCCCTTTGTGGCGGGAAGCCACCTCTACGAGCAGTACTTC CASSGPFVAGSHLYEQYF TRBJ2-7 few . 18 TRBV9